Presented here are 11 T cell receptor beta chains from one specimen sequenced in a study of cytomegalovirus exposure and HLA in healthy donors. PCR employed 60 Vbeta and 13 Jbeta primers. Method: immunoSEQ multiplex PCR; TCRdb's copy keeps in-frame clones and lacks some. The repertoire has some 160,000 clones, over 75% of them found once; the top ten carry around 0.52%. The specimen sequenced was PBMCs. All receptors derive from a woman aged 45-59 years in good health and CMV-seronegative.

The chain is built from TRBV6-6 and TRBJ1-5; D gene uncertain. The CDR3 runs to 14 residues. Trimming cost V 5 bases and J 7 bases, with 15 bases left between them. Germline CDR1 MNHNY, CDR2 SVGAGI (reference sequence). The CDR3 region is CASSATGKGQPQHF. The CDR3 DNA sequence: TGTGCCAGCAGTGCGACGGGGAAAGGCCAGCCCCAGCATTTT.

The chain recombines TRBV21-1 with TRBJ1-2. TRBV21-1 is described as a pseudogene. CDR3 length equals 12 residues. For the CDR3, the DNA is TGTGCCATCCTATCCTTGTTCTATGGCTACACCTTC. It codes for CAILSLFYGYTF.

The chain joins TRBV4-3 to TRBJ1-2; D remains ambiguous. The germline V and J ends were trimmed by 4 bases and 8 bases, with 17 bases remaining between them. Germline V lookup: CDR1 LGHNA, CDR2 YSLEER. There are 14 residues in the CDR3. DNA of the CDR3: TGCGCCAGCAGCCTGGCCTGGGGAGAAAGCGGCTACACCTTC. Encoded protein: CASSLAWGESGYTF.

V gene TRBV9 combines with J gene TRBJ2-7; D possibly corresponds to TRBD2 (5 bases). Trimming stripped 3 bases from V and 7 bases from J, with 14 bases between. Germline CDR1 is SGDLS and CDR2 is YYNGEE. This CDR3 has 13 amino acids. As DNA, the CDR3 is TGTGCCAGCAGCGCACACCAAGAGGGTGAGCAGTACTTC. Its translation: CASSAHQEGEQYF.

This clone has a handful of counts. This chain joins TRBV5-6 and TRBJ1-2, with 8 nucleotides matching TRBD1. The germline V gene has CDR1 SGHDT and CDR2 YYEEEE. The CDR3 extends over 13 amino acids. V shed 2 bases, J shed 7 bases, and the junction held 4 bases outside the gene matches. Here the CDR3 DNA reads TGTGCCAGCAGCTTACAGGGGGTTAGTGGCTACACCTTC. Encoded protein: CASSLQGVSGYTF.

The chain combines TRBV5-6 with TRBJ2-5; TRBD1 matches at 9 bases. The germline V gene encodes CDR1 SGHDT and CDR2 YYEEEE. With 4 bases clipped from V and 1 base from J, the junction kept 2 bases outside the gene matches. The CDR3 is made up of 14 amino acids. The CDR3: CASSLTGGQETQYF. The CDR3 DNA is TGTGCCAGCAGCCTGACAGGGGGCCAAGAGACCCAGTACTTC. The full variable domain, rest sourced from reference TRBV5-6 and TRBJ2-5, is DAGVTQSPTHLIKTRGQQVTLRCSPKSGHDTVSWYQQALGQGPQFIFQYYEEEERQRGNFPDRFSGHQFPNYSSELNVNALLLGDSALYLCASSLTGGQETQYFGPGTRLLVL.

V usage is TRBV5-4 and J usage is TRBJ2-2, with TRBD1 matching 10 bases. V lost 4 bases to trimming and J lost 5 bases; unmatched junction nucleotides: 8. Germline CDR1 and CDR2: SGHNT and YYREEE (reference sequence). The CDR3 is 16 amino acids. The CDR3 region is CASSQRTGGWTGELFF. CDR3 sequence (DNA): TGTGCCAGCAGCCAAAGGACAGGGGGATGGACCGGGGAGCTGTTTTTT.

The chain carries TRBV6-1 and TRBJ2-7; D gene uncertain. Germline CDR1 reads MNHNS; CDR2 reads SASEGT. The CDR3 loop spans 12 amino acids. V was shortened by 6 bases and J by 3 bases, with 9 bases between the two germline ends. The CDR3 nucleotides are TGTGCCAGCAGCCTTAATAACTACGAGCAGTACTTC. It codes for CASSLNNYEQYF.

CDR3 loop: CASSLGQEAYNEQFF. The CDR3 coding sequence is TGCGCCAGCAGCCTGGGACAGGAAGCGTACAATGAGCAGTTCTTC. The genes are TRBV4-1 and TRBJ2-1; the match to TRBD1 covers 8 bases. The V gene's germline CDR1 is MGHRA and CDR2 YSYEKL. V dropped 4 bases and J dropped 4; count of bases not matched to a gene: 6. This CDR3 region has 15 residues.

The J gene is TRBJ2-7, the V gene TRBV7-2; TRBD2 matches 12 bases. CDR3 length: 19 amino acids. Germline V gene sequence: CDR1 SGHTA, CDR2 FQGNSA. After removal of 4 bases from V and 0 bases from J, the junction contained 13 bases not matched to a gene. The CDR3: CASSSRGSGTSGSSYEQYF. In DNA, the CDR3 is TGTGCCAGCAGCTCCCGCGGGTCCGGGACTAGCGGGTCCTCCTACGAGCAGTACTTC.

V and J are TRBV5-6 and TRBJ1-3; D is unclear. V gave up 0 bases and J gave up 4 bases, with 5 bases separating them. Per the germline V gene, CDR1 is SGHDT and CDR2 is YYEEEE. This CDR3 is built from 13 residues. The CDR3 DNA sequence: TGTGCCAGCAGCTTGGTCTTCGGAAACACCATATATTTT. Protein product: CASSLVFGNTIYF. The full variable domain, its missing parts supplied by reference TRBV5-6 and TRBJ1-3, is DAGVTQSPTHLIKTRGQQVTLRCSPKSGHDTVSWYQQALGQGPQFIFQYYEEEERQRGNFPDRFSGHQFPNYSSELNVNALLLGDSALYLCASSLVFGNTIYFGEGSWLTVV.